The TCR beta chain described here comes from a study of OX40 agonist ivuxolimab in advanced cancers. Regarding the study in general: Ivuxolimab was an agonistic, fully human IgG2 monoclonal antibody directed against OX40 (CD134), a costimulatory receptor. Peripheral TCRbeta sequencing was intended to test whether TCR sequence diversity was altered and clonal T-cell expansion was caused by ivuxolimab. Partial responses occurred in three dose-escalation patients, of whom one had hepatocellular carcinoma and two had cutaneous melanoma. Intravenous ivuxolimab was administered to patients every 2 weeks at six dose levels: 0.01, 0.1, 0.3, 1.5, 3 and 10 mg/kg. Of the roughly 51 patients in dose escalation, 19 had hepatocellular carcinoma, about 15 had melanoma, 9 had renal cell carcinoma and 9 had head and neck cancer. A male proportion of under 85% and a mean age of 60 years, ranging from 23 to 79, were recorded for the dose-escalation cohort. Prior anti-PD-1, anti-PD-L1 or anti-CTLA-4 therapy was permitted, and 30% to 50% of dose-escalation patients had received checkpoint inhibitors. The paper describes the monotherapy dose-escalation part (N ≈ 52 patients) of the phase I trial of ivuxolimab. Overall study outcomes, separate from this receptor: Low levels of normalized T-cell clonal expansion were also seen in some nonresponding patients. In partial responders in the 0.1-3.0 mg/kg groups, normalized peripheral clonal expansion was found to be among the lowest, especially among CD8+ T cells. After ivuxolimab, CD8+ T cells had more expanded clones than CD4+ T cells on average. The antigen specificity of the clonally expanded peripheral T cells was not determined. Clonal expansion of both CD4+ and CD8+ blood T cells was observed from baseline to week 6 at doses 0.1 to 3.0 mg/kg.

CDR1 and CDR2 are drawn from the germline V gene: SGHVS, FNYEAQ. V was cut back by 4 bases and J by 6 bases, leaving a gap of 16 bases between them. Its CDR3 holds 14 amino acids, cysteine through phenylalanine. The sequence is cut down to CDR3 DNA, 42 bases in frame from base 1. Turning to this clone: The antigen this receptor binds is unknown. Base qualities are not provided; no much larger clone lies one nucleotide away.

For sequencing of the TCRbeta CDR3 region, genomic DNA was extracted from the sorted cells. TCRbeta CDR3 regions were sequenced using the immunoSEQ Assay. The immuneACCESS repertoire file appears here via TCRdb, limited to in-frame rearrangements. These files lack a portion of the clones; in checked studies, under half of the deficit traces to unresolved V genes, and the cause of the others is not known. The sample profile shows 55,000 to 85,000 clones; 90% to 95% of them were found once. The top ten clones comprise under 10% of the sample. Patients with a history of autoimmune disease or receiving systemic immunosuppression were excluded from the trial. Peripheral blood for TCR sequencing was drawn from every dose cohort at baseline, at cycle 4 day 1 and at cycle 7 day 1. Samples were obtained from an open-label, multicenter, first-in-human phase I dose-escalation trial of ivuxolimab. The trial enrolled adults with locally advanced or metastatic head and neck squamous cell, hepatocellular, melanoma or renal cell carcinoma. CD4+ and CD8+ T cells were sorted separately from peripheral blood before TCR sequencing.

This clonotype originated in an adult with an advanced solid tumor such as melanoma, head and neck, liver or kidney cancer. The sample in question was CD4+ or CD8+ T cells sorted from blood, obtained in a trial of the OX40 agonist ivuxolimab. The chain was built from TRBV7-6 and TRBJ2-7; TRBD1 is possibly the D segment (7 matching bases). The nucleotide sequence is TGTGCCAGCAGCTCCCGGGACAGCGGGCTCGAGCAGTACTTC. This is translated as CASSSRDSGLEQYF.